These 2 T cell receptor beta chains were sequenced from one sample in a study of T cell changes during pregnancy in multiple sclerosis. Libraries were prepared by immunoSEQ multiplex PCR; TCRdb keeps only in-frame clonotypes and omits some of them. The sample contains 90,000 to 120,000 clones, about 94% of which appear only once. This specimen consisted of peripheral blood, obtained before pregnancy. These TCRs come from a female donor with multiple sclerosis, enrolled in a pregnancy study.

The chain couples TRBV18 to TRBJ2-7; TRBD2 agrees at 10 bases. V shed 0 bases and J 6 bases; nucleotides not matched to a gene: 5. The CDR3 is 15 residues long. Germline V gene sequence: CDR1 KGHSH, CDR2 LQKENI. CDR3 DNA: TGTGCCAGCTCACCACCGTCAGCGGGAGGGCGCGAGCAGTACTTC. Its translation: CASSPPSAGGREQYF.

The chain employs TRBV6-5 and TRBJ2-2; unclear D gene. Per germline, CDR1 MNHEY and CDR2 SVGAGI. V was shortened by 2 bases and J by 11 bases, with 18 bases between the two germline ends. The length of the CDR3 is 15 residues. CDR3 region: CASSYGGSIEDELFF. The CDR3 region has the DNA TGTGCCAGCAGTTACGGTGGATCGATCGAGGATGAGCTGTTTTTT.